The 14 T cell receptor beta chains given below trace back to one sample, sequenced in a study of OX40 agonist ivuxolimab in advanced cancers. The table came from immunoSEQ multiplex PCR; TCRdb's copy has only in-frame clones and leaves some out. The table lists 9,500 to 15,000 clones, 69% of them singletons, with approximately 10% in the top ten. Sequencing used CD4+ or CD8+ T cells sorted from blood, obtained in a trial of the OX40 agonist ivuxolimab. The origin of the receptors is an adult with an advanced solid tumor such as melanoma, head and neck, liver or kidney cancer.

Comments on this clone: A much more abundant neighbour one base away suggests this may be a read error. The rearrangement uses TRBV19 and TRBJ1-5, with a possible D match to TRBD1 (6 bases). In germline, CDR1 is LNHDA, CDR2 SQIVND (reference sequence). The CDR3 has 13 residues. The V end was cut by 8 bases, the J end by 2 bases, with 10 bases between. CDR3 in amino acids: CASGQLGNQPQHF. CDR3 sequence (DNA): TGTGCCAGTGGACAGCTTGGCAATCAGCCCCAGCATTTT.

V and J are TRBV13 and TRBJ2-3, with D unclear. The CDR3 runs to 15 residues. Germline V gene data show CDR1 as PRHDT and CDR2 as FYEKMQ (reference sequence). Trimming took 3 bases from V and 6 from J, leaving 16 bases between them. Here the CDR3 reads CASSFTSWAGDTQYF. As DNA, the CDR3 is TGTGCCAGCAGCTTTACTTCGTGGGCCGGGGATACGCAGTATTTT.

V usage is TRBV5-8 and J usage is TRBJ2-7; D is possibly TRBD1 or TRBD2 (5 bases each). Trimming left V 5 bases short and J 2 bases short, with 14 bases between. CDR3 length: 14 residues. From germline, CDR1 is SGHTS and CDR2 YDEGEE. The CDR3 loop reads CASSARGVTYEQYF. The CDR3 DNA follows: TGTGCCAGCAGTGCCCGAGGGGTAACCTACGAGCAGTACTTC. Using reference TRBV5-8 and TRBJ2-7 for the parts outside the CDR3, the full variable domain is EAGVTQSPTHLIKTRGQQATLRCSPISGHTSVYWYQQALGLGLQFLLWYDEGEERNRGNFPPRFSGRQFPNYSSELNVNALELEDSALYLCASSARGVTYEQYFGPGTRLTVT.

In its sample, this clone is medium-sized. The chain combines TRBV19 with TRBJ2-3; 7 bases agree with TRBD2. From germline, CDR1 is LNHDA and CDR2 SQIVND (reference sequence). J gave up 1 base and V 1 base, and 2 bases lay outside the gene matches. The CDR3 has 15 amino acids. The CDR3 DNA is TGTGCCAGTAGTATAGGGGCGGGAGGCACAGATACGCAGTATTTT. Encoded protein: CASSIGAGGTDTQYF.

The chain uses TRBV7-2 and TRBJ2-3; no reliable D call. Trimming cost V 5 bases and J 2 bases, with 11 bases left between them. The CDR3 consists of 14 residues. Germline CDR1 SGHTA, CDR2 FQGNSA. This CDR3 reads CASSEPPLTDTQYF. In nucleotides, the CDR3 is TGTGCCAGCAGCGAACCCCCTCTCACAGATACGCAGTATTTT.

V and J are TRBV5-1 and TRBJ1-1; tentative D call: TRBD1 (6 bases). The CDR3 has 16 amino acids. Trimming removed 0 bases at V and 4 bases at J, with 16 bases between. Germline V CDR1 and CDR2: SGHRS, YFSETQ. DNA for the CDR3: TGCGCCAGCAGCTTGGGGACGGGGGCGCGGAGCACTGAAGCTTTCTTT. This gives the protein CASSLGTGARSTEAFF.

This clone was seen a few times. This chain uses TRBV10-3 with TRBJ1-1, with 7 bases matching TRBD1. Germline values: CDR1 ENHRY, CDR2 SYGVKD. The CDR3 is 13 amino acids. V was pared by 6 bases and J by 4 bases, with 5 bases of the junction left unmatched. This CDR3 reads CAIRQGEGTEAFF. The DNA for the CDR3 is TGTGCCATCAGGCAGGGGGAGGGCACTGAAGCTTTCTTT.

The V gene is TRBV6-4, the J gene TRBJ1-5, with D uncertain. Trimming took off 3 bases at V and 1 base at J, with 7 bases between the two ends. This CDR3 spans 14 amino acids. Per germline, CDR1 MRHNA and CDR2 SNTAGT. CDR3 loop: CASSESTSNQPQHF. CDR3 sequence (DNA): TGTGCCAGCAGTGAGTCCACGAGCAATCAGCCCCAGCATTTT.

A word on this clone: A far larger clone is a single base away, which makes a read error likely. This sequence joins TRBV10-3 and TRBJ2-7; the D call may be TRBD1 or TRBD2 (5 bases each). The germline V gene encodes CDR1 ENHRY and CDR2 SYGVKD. This CDR3 has 17 amino acids. V was pared by 5 bases and J by 3 bases, with 23 bases between. For the CDR3, the DNA is TGTGCCATCAGTTCCACCGGGACCTCCGGCAACTACTACGAGCAGTACTTC. It specifies CAISSTGTSGNYYEQYF.

This clone is classed as medium-sized. The V and J genes are TRBV6-5 and TRBJ2-7; maybe TRBD1 (7 bases). Trimming took 0 bases from V and 5 from J, leaving 14 bases between them. This CDR3 spans 15 amino acids. The V gene's germline CDR1 is MNHEY and CDR2 SVGAGI. The CDR3 DNA reads as TGTGCCAGCAGTTACTCGACAGGGTGGGAGGACGAGCAGTACTTC. Protein product: CASSYSTGWEDEQYF.

The table lists this clone with a few counts. The CDR3 is CASSYSQAGQPQHF. CDR3 in DNA: TGTGCCAGCAGTTATTCACAGGCTGGTCAGCCCCAGCATTTT. This rearrangement joins TRBV28 to TRBJ1-5, with D possibly TRBD1 on 5 matching bases. Germline V lookup: CDR1 MDHEN, CDR2 SYDVKM. This CDR3 has 14 residues. V lost 4 bases, J lost 6 bases, and 13 bases lay in between.

The table lists this clone with a few counts. The sample carries other DNA sequences with the same CDR3. This chain links TRBV2 with TRBJ2-1; D gene ambiguous. The CDR3 loop spans 14 amino acids. Trimming took off 1 base at V and 0 bases at J, with 4 bases between the two ends. CDR1 and CDR2 (germline): SNHLY, FYNNEI. In DNA form, the CDR3 reads TGTGCCAGCAGTGAAGACAGCTCCTACAATGAGCAGTTCTTC. Amino acids: CASSEDSSYNEQFF.

The chain links TRBV5-6 to TRBJ2-7, with D unresolved. This CDR3 spans 14 amino acids. The germline V and J ends were trimmed by 0 bases and 0 bases, with 7 bases remaining between them. CDR1 and CDR2 from the germline V gene are SGHDT and YYEEEE. CDR3: CASSLGGYSYEQYF. The CDR3 DNA is TGTGCCAGCAGCTTGGGGGGATACTCCTACGAGCAGTACTTC.

The V gene is TRBV15, the J gene TRBJ2-2; D gene uncertain. V was trimmed by 1 base and J by 1 base, leaving 4 bases between them. The CDR3 is 14 amino acids. Germline lookup yields CDR1 LNHNV and CDR2 YYDKDF (reference sequence). CDR3 DNA: TGTGCCACCAGCAGAGTACGGAACACCGGGGAGCTGTTTTTT. Translated, it gives CATSRVRNTGELFF. Combining the CDR3 with reference TRBV15 and TRBJ2-2 gives the whole variable domain DAMVIQNPRYQVTQFGKPVTLSCSQTLNHNVMYWYQQKSSQAPKLLFHYYDKDFNNEADTPDNFQSRRPNTSFCFLDIRSPGLGDTAMYLCATSRVRNTGELFFGEGSRLTVL.